This entry features one T cell receptor beta chain sequence. Germline loops: CDR1 GTSNPN, CDR2 SVGIG (reference sequence). This CDR3 is built from 13 residues. Trimming took 8 bases from V and 4 from J; bases not matched to a gene: 10. This sample stems from a study of beta chain features in type 1 diabetes. Expressed TCRB transcripts were sequenced because the isolated RNA had all been reverse transcribed beforehand. Data came from immunoSEQ multiplex PCR; TCRdb stores just in-frame clones and leaves some out. There are approximately 380,000 clones in the sample; about 15% occur only once, and about 0.019% lies in the top ten.

Input material: naive CD4+ T cells from blood. The TCR sequence derives from a woman younger than 30 in good health. This chain joins TRBV30 and TRBJ1-2, with 7 positions matching TRBD1. CDR3 residues: CAVGQGGIYGYTF. Written as DNA, the CDR3 is TGTGCCGTGGGGCAGGGGGGTATCTATGGCTACACCTTC. Together with reference TRBV30 and TRBJ1-2, the CDR3 gives the full variable domain: SQTIHQWPATLVQPVGSPLSLECTVEGTSNPNLYWYRQAAGRGLQLLFYSVGIGQISSEVPQNLSASRPQDRQFILSSKKLLLSDSGFYLCAVGQGGIYGYTFGSGTRLTVV.